The rows below give T cell receptor beta chains drawn from one sample of a study of T cells after somatic rescue of genetic block. Assay used: immunoSEQ multiplex PCR; TCRdb lists only in-frame clones, some missing. The sample holds some 68,000 clones, roughly 93% seen once. The source material was peripheral blood mononuclear cells (PBMCs). Receptors originate from a man aged 30 to 45. Each CDR3 is given with its conserved first and last residue. A D gene is named only where the DNA matches it firmly. Only part of the rows carry a size: once, few, many, or a class if the clone is expanded.

J gene	clone size	D gene	V gene	CDR3 DNA	CDR3 protein
TRBJ2-2	-	-	TRBV10-3	TGTGCCATCAGTGAGGGCGGTATTTGGACCGGGGAGCTGTTTTTT	CAISEGGIWTGELFF
TRBJ2-5	once	-	TRBV19	TGTGCCAGTAGTATCGCAGGTGAAGAGACCCAGTACTTC	CASSIAGEETQYF
TRBJ1-5	once	-	TRBV11-2	TGTGCCAGCAGCGCGATTGGGGTTTTCCAGCCCCAGCATTTT	CASSAIGVFQPQHF
TRBJ2-1	-	TRBD2	TRBV2	TGTGCCAGCAGTGAAGATTCCAGCGGGGGTTACAATGAGCAGTTCTTC	CASSEDSSGGYNEQFF
TRBJ2-7	-	TRBD2	TRBV27	TGTGCCAGCAGTTTGTACGGGGGGACCTACGAGCAGTACTTC	CASSLYGGTYEQYF
TRBJ1-5	-	TRBD1	TRBV2	TGTGCCAGCAGTGAAGGAAACAGGGGATTGCCCCAGCATTTT	CASSEGNRGLPQHF
TRBJ1-6	-	TRBD1	TRBV30	TGTGCCTGGGACAGGGGTAATTCACCCCTCCACTTT	CAWDRGNSPLHF
TRBJ2-1	-	TRBD2	TRBV18	TGTGCCAGCTCACCGTTTAGCGGGAGGGCCTACAATGAGCAGTTCTTC	CASSPFSGRAYNEQFF
TRBJ1-5	-	-	TRBV19	TGTGCCAGTAGTACCCACGACGGGGAAGGCGGTCAGCCCCAGCATTTT	CASSTHDGEGGQPQHF
TRBJ2-6	-	-	TRBV6-5	TGTGCCAGCGGCAGAAGCTCTGGGGCCAACGTCCTGACTTTC	CASGRSSGANVLTF
TRBJ2-1	-	TRBD1	TRBV2	TGTGCCAGCAGTGAAACAGGGGGGACTGAGCAGTTCTTC	CASSETGGTEQFF
TRBJ2-7	-	-	TRBV7-6	TGTGCCAGCAGCTCCGAGCCTCAATCCAAAACGTACGAGCAGTACTTC	CASSSEPQSKTYEQYF
TRBJ2-1	-	-	TRBV5-6	TGTGCCACACAACTGGACAATGAGCAGTTCTTC	CATQLDNEQFF
TRBJ2-3	-	TRBD2	TRBV4-1	TGCGCCAGCAGCCAAGAAGCTAGCGGGACGATTAGCACAGATACGCAGTATTTT	CASSQEASGTISTDTQYF
TRBJ2-7	once	-	TRBV15	TGTGCCACCAGCCCAGACATCTCCAACGAGCAGTACTTC	CATSPDISNEQYF
TRBJ2-7	-	-	TRBV6-1	TGTGCCAGCAGGGCTACAGGGAACACCTACGAGCAGTACTTC	CASRATGNTYEQYF
TRBJ2-5	once	TRBD2	TRBV5-1	TGCGCCAGCCAAATAGGGACTAGCGGTGGGGAGACCCAGTACTTC	CASQIGTSGGETQYF
TRBJ2-2	-	TRBD1	TRBV19	TGTGCCAGTAGTATAGGGGACAGGGGGTACACCGGGGAGCTGTTTTTT	CASSIGDRGYTGELFF
TRBJ2-5	-	-	TRBV7-9	TGTGCCAGCAGCTTAGATGGGCAGGGGGGCGAAGAGACCCAGTACTTC	CASSLDGQGGEETQYF
TRBJ1-4	many	-	TRBV6-4	TGTGCCAGCAGTTTTGCAGCAGGGAGCGAAAAACTGTTTTTT	CASSFAAGSEKLFF
TRBJ1-2	-	-	TRBV6-1	TGTGCCAGCAGTGAAAATCCAGGACGATACGATGGCTACACCTTC	CASSENPGRYDGYTF
TRBJ1-2	-	-	TRBV13	TGTGCCAGCAGTGGGGTTCCGGGACACACATATGGCTACACCTTC	CASSGVPGHTYGYTF
TRBJ1-6	-	-	TRBV4-1	TGCGCCAGCAGCCAAGGGGCAAGCTCCTATAATTCACCCCTCCACTTT	CASSQGASSYNSPLHF
TRBJ1-5	-	-	TRBV4-1	TGCGCCAGCAGCGACATGGACAGCAATCAGCCCCAGCATTTT	CASSDMDSNQPQHF
TRBJ2-1	-	TRBD2	TRBV19	TGTGCCAGTAGTATTAGCGGGAGCTCGGGCAATGAGCAGTTCTTC	CASSISGSSGNEQFF
TRBJ1-2	-	-	TRBV29-1	TGCAGCGTTGAATCAGCCACGTCTGGCTATGGCTACACCTTC	CSVESATSGYGYTF
TRBJ2-5	-	-	TRBV15	TGTGCCACCAGCACCCCGACAACTCAAGAGACCCAGTACTTC	CATSTPTTQETQYF
TRBJ1-5	once	-	TRBV15	TGTGCCACCAGCAGCGAGGCGGGAGGCAATCAGCCCCAGCATTTT	CATSSEAGGNQPQHF
TRBJ2-5	-	TRBD1	TRBV5-6	TGTGCCACGCGGGCGAGGGGGCGTCAAGAGACCCAGTACTTC	CATRARGRQETQYF
TRBJ2-7	-	TRBD1	TRBV27	TGTGCCACCGGGACAGGGATCGACGAGCAGTACTTC	CATGTGIDEQYF
TRBJ1-2	-	TRBD1	TRBV2	TGTGCCAGCACTCGACAGGGACAGGGATTGTATGGCTACACCTTC	CASTRQGQGLYGYTF
TRBJ2-7	-	TRBD1	TRBV15	TGTGCCACCAGCAGAGATGGGACAGGACTCGCCTACGAGCAGTACTTC	CATSRDGTGLAYEQYF
TRBJ2-5	-	TRBD2	TRBV5-4	TGTGCCAGCAGGTCCGGGACTAAAGGGGAGACCCAGTACTTC	CASRSGTKGETQYF
TRBJ2-3	-	TRBD2	TRBV6-1	TGTGCCAGCAGGGTTAGCGGGACGAGCACAGATACGCAGTATTTT	CASRVSGTSTDTQYF
TRBJ2-7	once	TRBD2	TRBV6-5	TGTGCCAGCAGTTACTCAGGGACTAGCGGTACTTACGAGCAGTACTTC	CASSYSGTSGTYEQYF
TRBJ2-7	-	-	TRBV15	TGTGCCACCAGCAGAGAGTTTAGCTCCTACGAGCAGTACTTC	CATSREFSSYEQYF
TRBJ2-2	-	-	TRBV25-1	TGTGCCAGCAGCGACGGGAACACCGGGGAGCTGTTTTTT	CASSDGNTGELFF
TRBJ2-1	-	-	TRBV7-2	TGTGCCAGCAGCTTAGGGGCGGGCCGGTACAATGAGCAGTTCTTC	CASSLGAGRYNEQFF
TRBJ2-2	-	-	TRBV7-9	TGTGCCAGCACCTCCGGGCCTTGGACCGGGGAGCTGTTTTTT	CASTSGPWTGELFF
TRBJ2-5	-	TRBD1	TRBV6-5	TGTGCCAGCAGTTACGGGACAGGGGGGCGAGAGACCCAGTACTTC	CASSYGTGGRETQYF
TRBJ1-1	-	-	TRBV7-9	TGTGCCAGCAGCACCAGTCCGGGTTGGGGGCCTGAAGCTTTCTTT	CASSTSPGWGPEAFF
TRBJ1-1	-	TRBD1	TRBV19	TGTGCCAGTAGTCGGGACAGGGGTAACACTGAAGCTTTCTTT	CASSRDRGNTEAFF
TRBJ2-3	-	-	TRBV21-1	TGCCCCCCCCCGGGGGATACGCAGTATTTT	CPPPGDTQYF
TRBJ1-1	-	-	TRBV5-4	TGTGCCAGCAGCTTGGGAGGGTGGGTGAACACTGAAGCTTTCTTT	CASSLGGWVNTEAFF
TRBJ1-1	-	-	TRBV9	TGTGCCAGCAGCGTAGCTGGGGGTAACACTGAAGCTTTCTTT	CASSVAGGNTEAFF
TRBJ2-3	-	-	TRBV5-1	TGCGCCAGCATTGAGCAGGGGTTTAGCACAGATACGCAGTATTTT	CASIEQGFSTDTQYF